This TCR beta chain was documented in a study of CD8+ T cells in alopecia areata. Stated treatment: oral pan-JAK inhibitor, 5-10 mg twice daily. With respect to this clone: Different DNA sequences within this sample yield the same CDR3.

The germline V gene encodes CDR1 SGHRS and CDR2 YFSETQ. The V end was cut by 1 base, the J end by 0 bases, with 7 bases between. This CDR3 comprises 14 residues. As the sequencing template, cDNA was produced by extracting RNA and reverse transcribing it. TCRdb's copy holds only in-frame clones and misses some; the assay was immunoSEQ multiplex PCR. The repertoire holds 110,000 or so clones, with roughly three fifths as singletons. The sequencing used CD4+ T cells sorted from blood, collected at week 24, from a patient treated with tofacitinib. The sequence was collected from a human donor with alopecia areata. The genes are TRBV5-1 and TRBJ1-1; a weak D match, TRBD1 (6 bases). The CDR3 loop reads CASSLTGMNTEAFF. Written as DNA, the CDR3 is TGCGCCAGCAGCTTGACAGGGATGAACACTGAAGCTTTCTTT. The full variable domain, in which reference TRBV5-1 and TRBJ1-1 provide the parts outside the CDR3, is KAGVTQTPRYLIKTRGQQVTLSCSPISGHRSVSWYQQTPGQGLQFLFEYFSETQRNKGNFPGRFSGRQFSNSRSEMNVSTLELGDSALYLCASSLTGMNTEAFFGQGTRLTVV.